What follows is one TCR beta chain and its context. Per the study methods: Quantification of nucleated cells was approximated via reference gene primer amplification. This table comes from immunoSEQ multiplex PCR, and its TCRdb copy is limited to in-frame clones, with some not included. V and J calls and clone size are as listed in that table; D and trimming were resolved from the DNA. The sample has 110,000 to 150,000 clones, 80% seen once; the top ten hold approximately 3.5%. This entry comes from a study of blood T cell repertoires in COVID-19. Study overall: There were acute and convalescent COVID-19 samples, and they came from the United States, Italy and Spain. T cells, B-cell-depleted T cells, or PBMCs provided the cDNA or gDNA that served as material.

The ends were cut back, 1 base at V and 4 bases at J, with 13 bases in the middle. CDR3 size: 15 residues. Germline V gene sequence: CDR1 LGHDT, CDR2 YNNKEL (reference sequence). The chain uses TRBV3-1 (or the pseudogene TRBV3-2) and TRBJ1-2; D gene unclear. This receptor was identified in a man in his 70s who had recovered from COVID-19. The specimen was peripheral blood. The CDR3 bases are TGTGCCAGCAGCCAAGGACGGTGGAGCGGCTATGGCTACACCTTC. Protein: CASSQGRWSGYGYTF.